These 17 T cell receptor beta chains share one sample of origin, sequenced in a study of shared T cell receptors in the human thymus. Measured with immunoSEQ multiplex PCR; TCRdb has only the in-frame clones, and not every one. The sample shows approximately 760,000 clones, approximately 85% of them seen only once. The same data also contributed to another study, on human thymus T cells.

The source material was thymocytes. The source is a girl less than two years old with a congenital heart defect.

V gene TRBV11-2 combines with J gene TRBJ2-7, with a tentative D call TRBD1 (5 bases). Germline CDR1 reads SGHAT; CDR2 reads FQNNGV. Trimming took 3 bases from V and 7 from J, leaving 13 bases between them. The CDR3 is 13 residues long. In DNA form, the CDR3 reads TGTGCCAGCAGCTTTATCAGGGAAGAGGAGCAGTACTTC. This translates into CASSFIREEEQYF.

The chain has TRBV9 and TRBJ1-2, with a weak D call TRBD1 (6 bases). This CDR3 has 15 residues. Germline CDR1 and CDR2: SGDLS and YYNGEE. V lost 5 bases and J 6 bases, leaving 20 bases between the germline ends. The CDR3 coding sequence is TGTGCCAGCAGTGAGACAGGCCAAGGAAGGGATGGCTACACCTTC. Translating gives CASSETGQGRDGYTF.

The V and J genes are TRBV9 and TRBJ2-7; TRBD1 matches 7 bases. The V gene's germline CDR1 is SGDLS and CDR2 YYNGEE. The length of the CDR3 is 15 residues. V trimming: 4 bases; J trimming: 2 bases; junction bases outside the gene matches: 9. In DNA, the CDR3 is TGTGCCAGCAGCTCCCGACAGGGTGCCACCTACGAGCAGTACTTC. Residues: CASSSRQGATYEQYF. Supplemented by reference TRBV9 and TRBJ2-7, the full variable domain reads DSGVTQTPKHLITATGQRVTLRCSPRSGDLSVYWYQQSLDQGLQFLIQYYNGEERAKGNILERFSAQQFPDLHSELNLSSLELGDSALYFCASSSRQGATYEQYFGPGTRLTVT.

The rearrangement joins TRBV4-3 to TRBJ1-5, with 10 bases lining up with TRBD1. The CDR3 extends over 18 amino acids. Germline V gives CDR1 LGHNA, CDR2 YSLEER. J lost 4 bases, V lost 0 bases, and 9 bases had no gene match. CDR3 residues: CASSQEAPGQGFNQPQHF. The CDR3 region has the DNA TGCGCCAGCAGCCAAGAGGCCCCGGGACAGGGGTTTAATCAGCCCCAGCATTTT.

This sequence joins TRBV27 and TRBJ2-5; 9 bases match TRBD1. CDR1 is MNHEY, CDR2 SMNVEV, per germline (reference sequence). The CDR3 totals 15 residues. V lost 6 bases and J lost 5; bases outside the gene matches: 10. The CDR3 spells CASRSGTGQVETQYF. The CDR3 coding sequence is TGTGCCAGCAGATCCGGGACAGGGCAAGTTGAGACCCAGTACTTC.

This sequence joins TRBV6-6 and TRBJ1-5; no clear D. The germline CDR1 and CDR2 sequences are MNHNY and SVGAGI (reference sequence). There are 14 residues in the CDR3. Trimming stripped 6 bases from V and 5 bases from J, with 14 bases between. The CDR3 coding sequence is TGTGCCAGCAGGCGGCCCCCCCCTTATCAGCCCCAGCATTTT. Translation gives CASRRPPPYQPQHF.

V and J are TRBV5-6 and TRBJ2-5; possibly TRBD1 for D (6 bases). Germline CDR1 SGHDT, CDR2 YYEEEE. The V end was cut by 2 bases, the J end by 1 base, with 9 bases between. This CDR3 region has 14 residues. CDR3 sequence reads: CASSFCRGQETQYF. The CDR3 bases are TGTGCCAGCAGCTTCTGCAGGGGCCAAGAGACCCAGTACTTC.

The V gene is TRBV5-4, the J gene TRBJ2-5; 9 bases map to TRBD2. Germline trimming cut 4 bases from V and 4 bases from J; bases unmatched to any gene: 8. Germline CDR1 reads SGHNT; CDR2 reads YYREEE (reference sequence). This CDR3 has 15 amino acids. CDR3 nucleotide sequence: TGTGCCAGCAGCCGTAGCGGGGGCGCTTCAGAGACCCAGTACTTC. Its translation: CASSRSGGASETQYF.

The CDR3 DNA sequence: TGCGCCAGCAGCCAACCCCCATCCGGGGTGGAGACCCAGTACTTC. This gives the protein CASSQPPSGVETQYF. V and J are TRBV4-1 and TRBJ2-5, with D possibly being TRBD2 (5 bases). Germline loops: CDR1 MGHRA, CDR2 YSYEKL. The CDR3 is made up of 15 amino acids. Trimming stripped 2 bases from V and 5 bases from J, with 15 bases between.

This chain uses TRBV27 with TRBJ2-5, with D hard to call. This CDR3 has 13 residues. Looked up from germline, CDR1 is MNHEY and CDR2 is SMNVEV (reference sequence). Trimming removed 1 base from V and 4 bases from J, with 7 bases in between. Here the CDR3 reads CASSLYPGETQYF. The CDR3 DNA is TGTGCCAGCAGTTTATACCCAGGAGAGACCCAGTACTTC.

V gene TRBV27 combines with J gene TRBJ2-5; tentative D call: TRBD1 (5 bases). Germline assignment: CDR1 MNHEY and CDR2 SMNVEV (reference sequence). The CDR3 consists of 13 residues. V lost 0 bases and J 3 bases, leaving 5 bases between the germline ends. The CDR3 region is CASSLSDKETQYF. CDR3 coding DNA: TGTGCCAGCAGTTTATCGGACAAAGAGACCCAGTACTTC.

This sequence joins TRBV15 and TRBJ2-1; weak D call: TRBD2 (6 bases). The CDR3 totals 17 residues. Trimming removed 3 bases at V and 3 bases at J, with 18 bases between. Germline-derived CDR1 and CDR2 are LNHNV and YYDKDF (reference sequence). CDR3: CATSREKWGVLYNEQFF. The CDR3 nucleotides read TGTGCCACCAGCAGGGAAAAATGGGGGGTCCTCTACAATGAGCAGTTCTTC. Using reference TRBV15 and TRBJ2-1 for the parts outside the CDR3, the full variable domain is DAMVIQNPRYQVTQFGKPVTLSCSQTLNHNVMYWYQQKSSQAPKLLFHYYDKDFNNEADTPDNFQSRRPNTSFCFLDIRSPGLGDTAMYLCATSREKWGVLYNEQFFGPGTRLTVL.

This chain connects TRBV9 to TRBJ2-7; 8 bases fit TRBD2. The CDR3 length is 16 residues. The germline gives CDR1 SGDLS, CDR2 YYNGEE. The V gene end was trimmed by 3 bases and the J gene end by 0 bases; junction bases not matched to a gene: 8. DNA of the CDR3: TGTGCCAGCAGCGGAACTAGCGGCAAAGACTCCTACGAGCAGTACTTC. Translation: CASSGTSGKDSYEQYF.

V and J are TRBV4-3 and TRBJ2-1; 8 nucleotides line up with TRBD2. The J segment lost 7 bases and the V segment lost 1 base, leaving 15 bases of the junction unmatched. CDR1 LGHNA and CDR2 YSLEER come from the germline V gene. This CDR3 is built from 18 residues. CDR3: CASSQVGFRGGPGNEQFF. CDR3 DNA sequence: TGCGCCAGCAGCCAAGTCGGTTTCCGGGGGGGGCCCGGGAATGAGCAGTTCTTC.

This clone is a singleton in its sample. This chain connects TRBV7-6 to TRBJ1-1; tentatively, D is TRBD1 (5 bases). Between the trimmed V and J ends, which lost 3 bases and 3 bases, there was a span of 14 bases. Germline CDR1 and CDR2: SGHVS and FNYEAQ. This CDR3 has 15 amino acids. In DNA, the CDR3 is TGTGCCAGCAGCTTGGCAGCGGGGGGGGACACTGAAGCTTTCTTT. Amino acids: CASSLAAGGDTEAFF.

This chain joins TRBV4-3 and TRBJ2-2; D is unresolved. Germline-derived CDR1 and CDR2 are LGHNA and YSLEER. V was clipped by 0 bases and J by 7 bases, with 21 bases between them. CDR3 size: 18 residues. CDR3 nucleotide sequence: TGCGCCAGCAGCCAAGATTCACTCCCCCGGGTATTCGACGGGGAGCTGTTTTTT. Its translation: CASSQDSLPRVFDGELFF.

V usage is TRBV19 and J usage is TRBJ1-2, with D maybe TRBD1 (6 bases). V lost 7 bases to trimming and J lost 3 bases, with 12 bases between them. The CDR3 contains 13 residues. The V gene's germline CDR1 is LNHDA and CDR2 SQIVND (reference sequence). The CDR3 is CASKPGHDYGYTF. DNA for the CDR3: TGTGCCAGTAAACCGGGACACGACTATGGCTACACCTTC.